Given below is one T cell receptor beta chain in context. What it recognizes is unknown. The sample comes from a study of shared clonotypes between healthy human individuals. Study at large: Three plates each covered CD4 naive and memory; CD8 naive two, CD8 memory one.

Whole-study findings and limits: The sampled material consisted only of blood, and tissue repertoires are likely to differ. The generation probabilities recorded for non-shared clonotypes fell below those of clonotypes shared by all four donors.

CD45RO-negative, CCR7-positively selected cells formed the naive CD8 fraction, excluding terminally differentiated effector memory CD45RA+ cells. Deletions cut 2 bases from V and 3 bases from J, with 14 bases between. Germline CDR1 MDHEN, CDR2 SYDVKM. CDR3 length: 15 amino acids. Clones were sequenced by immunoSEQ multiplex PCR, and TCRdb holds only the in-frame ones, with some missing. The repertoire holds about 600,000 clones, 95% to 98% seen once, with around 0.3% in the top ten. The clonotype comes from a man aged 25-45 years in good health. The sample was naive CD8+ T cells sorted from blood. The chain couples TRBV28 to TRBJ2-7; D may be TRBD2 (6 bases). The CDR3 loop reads CASSLGPGESYEQYF. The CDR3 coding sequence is TGTGCCAGCAGTTTAGGTCCGGGAGAGAGCTACGAGCAGTACTTC.